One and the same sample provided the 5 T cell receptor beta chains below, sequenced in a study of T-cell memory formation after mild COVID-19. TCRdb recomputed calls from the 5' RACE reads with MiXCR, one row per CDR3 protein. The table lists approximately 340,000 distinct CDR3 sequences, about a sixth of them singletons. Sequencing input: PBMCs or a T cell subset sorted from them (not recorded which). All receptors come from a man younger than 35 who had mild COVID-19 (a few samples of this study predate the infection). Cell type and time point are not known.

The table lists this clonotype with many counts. The CDR3 here is CASSLAWTRGNEQFF. DNA of the CDR3: TGTGCCAGCAGCTTAGCTTGGACTAGGGGGAATGAGCAGTTCTTC. The V and J genes are TRBV7-2 and TRBJ2-1; tentatively, D is TRBD2 (7 bases). Germline lookup yields CDR1 SGHTA and CDR2 FQGNSA. Trimming stripped 0 bases from V and 7 bases from J, with 13 bases between. The CDR3 has 15 residues. Full variable domain (missing parts from reference TRBV7-2 and TRBJ2-1): GAGVSQSPSNKVTEKGKDVELRCDPISGHTALYWYRQSLGQGLEFLIYFQGNSAPDKSGLPSDRFSAERTGGSVSTLTIQRTQQEDSAVYLCASSLAWTRGNEQFFGPGTRLTVL.

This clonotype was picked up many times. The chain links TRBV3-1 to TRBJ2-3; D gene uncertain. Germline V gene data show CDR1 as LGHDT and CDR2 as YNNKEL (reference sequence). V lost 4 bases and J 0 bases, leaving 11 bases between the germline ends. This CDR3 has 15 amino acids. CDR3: CASSRVVASTDTQYF. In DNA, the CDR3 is TGTGCCAGCAGCCGGGTTGTTGCTAGCACAGATACGCAGTATTTT.

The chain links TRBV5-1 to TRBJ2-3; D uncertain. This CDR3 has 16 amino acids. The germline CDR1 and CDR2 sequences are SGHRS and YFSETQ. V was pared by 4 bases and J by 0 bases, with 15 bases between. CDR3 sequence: CASSDVPGSSTDTQYF. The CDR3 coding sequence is TGCGCCAGCAGCGACGTCCCGGGCTCTAGCACAGATACGCAGTATTTT.

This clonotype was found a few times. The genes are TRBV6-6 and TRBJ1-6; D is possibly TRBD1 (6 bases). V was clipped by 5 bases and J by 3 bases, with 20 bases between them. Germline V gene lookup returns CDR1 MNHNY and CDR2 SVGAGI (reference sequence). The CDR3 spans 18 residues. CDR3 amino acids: CASSEQGVRPDYNSPLHF. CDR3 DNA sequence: TGTGCCAGCAGTGAACAGGGTGTGAGACCCGACTATAATTCACCCCTCCACTTT.

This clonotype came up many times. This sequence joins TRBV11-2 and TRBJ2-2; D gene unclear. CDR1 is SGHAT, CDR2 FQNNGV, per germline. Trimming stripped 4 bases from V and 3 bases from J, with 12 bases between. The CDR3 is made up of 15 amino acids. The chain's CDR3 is CASSYLSTHTGELFF. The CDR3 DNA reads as TGTGCCAGCAGCTACCTTTCAACTCACACCGGGGAGCTGTTTTTT.